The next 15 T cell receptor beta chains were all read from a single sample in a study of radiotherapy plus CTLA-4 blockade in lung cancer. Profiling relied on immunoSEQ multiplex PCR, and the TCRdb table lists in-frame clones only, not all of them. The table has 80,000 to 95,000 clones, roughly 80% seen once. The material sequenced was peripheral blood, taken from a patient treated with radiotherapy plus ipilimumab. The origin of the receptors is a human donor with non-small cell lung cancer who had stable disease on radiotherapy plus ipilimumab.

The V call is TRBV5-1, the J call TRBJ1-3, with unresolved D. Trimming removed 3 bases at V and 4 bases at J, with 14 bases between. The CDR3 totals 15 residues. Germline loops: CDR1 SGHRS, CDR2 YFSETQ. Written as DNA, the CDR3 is TGCGCCAGCAGCTCCGGGTCCTCGGCGGGAAACACCATATATTTT. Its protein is CASSSGSSAGNTIYF.

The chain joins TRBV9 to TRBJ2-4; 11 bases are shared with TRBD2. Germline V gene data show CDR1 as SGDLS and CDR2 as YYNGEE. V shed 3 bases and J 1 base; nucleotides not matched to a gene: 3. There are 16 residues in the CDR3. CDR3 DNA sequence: TGTGCCAGCAGCGCCACTAGCGGGGGTGCCAAAAACATTCAGTACTTC. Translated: CASSATSGGAKNIQYF.

The CDR3 DNA is TGCAGCGTTGAGACAGGGGGGACTGAAGCTTTCTTT. Translated, it gives CSVETGGTEAFF. The V call is TRBV29-1, the J call TRBJ1-1; TRBD1 matches 9 bases. This CDR3 has 12 amino acids. V was clipped by 3 bases and J by 5 bases; unmatched bases: 1. From germline, CDR1 is SQVTM and CDR2 ANQGSEA. Using reference TRBV29-1 and TRBJ1-1 for the parts outside the CDR3, the full variable domain is SAVISQKPSRDICQRGTSLTIQCQVDSQVTMMFWYRQQPGQSLTLIATANQGSEATYESGFVIDKFPISRPNLTFSTLTVSNMSPEDSSIYLCSVETGGTEAFFGQGTRLTVV.

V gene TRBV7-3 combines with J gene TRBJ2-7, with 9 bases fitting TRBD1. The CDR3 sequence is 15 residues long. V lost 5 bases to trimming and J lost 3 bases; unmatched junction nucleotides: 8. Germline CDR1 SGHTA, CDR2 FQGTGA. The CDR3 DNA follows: TGTGCCAGCAGCCCGGCCCCGGGACAGGGCTACGAGCAGTACTTC. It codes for CASSPAPGQGYEQYF.

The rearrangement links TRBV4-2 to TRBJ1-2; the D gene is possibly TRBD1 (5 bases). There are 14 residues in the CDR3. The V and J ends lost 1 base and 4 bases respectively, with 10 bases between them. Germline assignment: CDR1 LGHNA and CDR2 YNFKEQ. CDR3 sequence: CASSQGQGGYGYTF. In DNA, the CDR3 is TGTGCCAGCAGCCAAGGGCAGGGCGGCTATGGCTACACCTTC.

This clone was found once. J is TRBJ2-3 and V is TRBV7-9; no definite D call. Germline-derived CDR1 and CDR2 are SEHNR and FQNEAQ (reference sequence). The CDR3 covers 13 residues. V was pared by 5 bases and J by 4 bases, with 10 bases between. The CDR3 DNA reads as TGTGCCAGCAGCAACAACTACCCAGATACGCAGTATTTT. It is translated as CASSNNYPDTQYF.

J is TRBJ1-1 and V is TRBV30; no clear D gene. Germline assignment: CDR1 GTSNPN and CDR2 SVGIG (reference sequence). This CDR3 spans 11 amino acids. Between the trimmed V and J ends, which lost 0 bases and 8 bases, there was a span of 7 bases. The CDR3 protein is CAWSVGEEAFF. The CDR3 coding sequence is TGTGCCTGGAGTGTCGGGGAGGAAGCTTTCTTT. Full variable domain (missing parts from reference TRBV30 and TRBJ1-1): SQTIHQWPATLVQPVGSPLSLECTVEGTSNPNLYWYRQAAGRGLQLLFYSVGIGQISSEVPQNLSASRPQDRQFILSSKKLLLSDSGFYLCAWSVGEEAFFGQGTRLTVV.

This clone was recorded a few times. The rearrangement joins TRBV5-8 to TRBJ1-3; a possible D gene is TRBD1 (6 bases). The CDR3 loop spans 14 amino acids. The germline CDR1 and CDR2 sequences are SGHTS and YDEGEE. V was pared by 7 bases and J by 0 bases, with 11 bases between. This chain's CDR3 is CASRVGGSGNTIYF. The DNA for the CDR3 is TGTGCCAGCCGTGTAGGGGGCTCTGGAAACACCATATATTTT.

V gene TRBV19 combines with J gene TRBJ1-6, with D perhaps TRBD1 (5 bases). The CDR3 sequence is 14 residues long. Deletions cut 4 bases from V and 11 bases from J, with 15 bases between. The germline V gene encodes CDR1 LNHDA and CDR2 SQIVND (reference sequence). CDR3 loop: CASSRERGPAPLHF. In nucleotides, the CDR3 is TGTGCCAGTAGTAGAGAACGGGGCCCGGCACCCCTCCACTTT.

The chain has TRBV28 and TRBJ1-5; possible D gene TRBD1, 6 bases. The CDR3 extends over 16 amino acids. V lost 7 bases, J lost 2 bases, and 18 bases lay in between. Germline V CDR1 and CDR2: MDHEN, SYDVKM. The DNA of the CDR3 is TGTGCCAGCACCCGGGGGGGCTCTAATGGCAATCAGCCCCAGCATTTT. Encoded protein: CASTRGGSNGNQPQHF.

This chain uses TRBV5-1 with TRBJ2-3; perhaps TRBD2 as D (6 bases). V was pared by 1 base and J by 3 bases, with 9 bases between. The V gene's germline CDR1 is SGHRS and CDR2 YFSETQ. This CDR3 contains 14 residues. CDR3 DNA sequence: TGCGCCAGCAGCTTGCCTAGCGCTACAGATACGCAGTATTTT. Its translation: CASSLPSATDTQYF.

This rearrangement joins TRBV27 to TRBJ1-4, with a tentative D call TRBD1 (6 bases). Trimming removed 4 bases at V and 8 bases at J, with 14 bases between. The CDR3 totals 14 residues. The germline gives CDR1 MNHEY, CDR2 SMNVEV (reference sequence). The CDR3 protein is CASSSLRDTEKLFF. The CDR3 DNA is TGTGCCAGCAGTTCGTTACGGGACACAGAAAAACTGTTTTTT.

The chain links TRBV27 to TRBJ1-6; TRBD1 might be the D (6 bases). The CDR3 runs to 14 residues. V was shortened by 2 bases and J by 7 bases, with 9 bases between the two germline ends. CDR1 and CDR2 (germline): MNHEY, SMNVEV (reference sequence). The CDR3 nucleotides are TGTGCCAGCAGTTTAAGGCAGGGGAATTCACCCCTCCACTTT. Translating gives CASSLRQGNSPLHF.

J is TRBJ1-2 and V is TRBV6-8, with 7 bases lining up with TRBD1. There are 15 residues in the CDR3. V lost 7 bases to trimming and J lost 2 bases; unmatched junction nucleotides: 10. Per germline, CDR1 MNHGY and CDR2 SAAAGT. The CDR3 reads CASIVRQGPNYGYTF. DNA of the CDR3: TGTGCCAGCATAGTAAGACAGGGACCCAACTATGGCTACACCTTC.

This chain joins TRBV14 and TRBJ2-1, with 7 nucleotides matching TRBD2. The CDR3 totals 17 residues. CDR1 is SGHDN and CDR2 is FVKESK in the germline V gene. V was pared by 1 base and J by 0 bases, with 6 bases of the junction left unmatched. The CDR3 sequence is CASSQALLAYSYNEQFF. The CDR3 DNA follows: TGTGCCAGCAGCCAAGCCCTACTAGCGTACTCCTACAATGAGCAGTTCTTC.